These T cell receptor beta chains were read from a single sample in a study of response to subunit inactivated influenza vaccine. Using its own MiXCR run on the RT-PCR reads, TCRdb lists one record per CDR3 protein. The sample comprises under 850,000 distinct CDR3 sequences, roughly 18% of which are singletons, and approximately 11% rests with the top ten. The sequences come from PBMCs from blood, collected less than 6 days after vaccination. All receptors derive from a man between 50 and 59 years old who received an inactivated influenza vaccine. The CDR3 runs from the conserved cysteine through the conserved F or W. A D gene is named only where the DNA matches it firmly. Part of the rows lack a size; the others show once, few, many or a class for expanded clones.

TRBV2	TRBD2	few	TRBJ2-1	TGTGCCAGCAGCGCCGGGACTAACGCAAATGAGCAGTTCTTC	CASSAGTNANEQFF
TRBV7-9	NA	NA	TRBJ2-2	TGTGCCAGCAGCTCGGGGACAAGGAGGGACACCGGGGAGCTGTTTTTT	CASSSGTRRDTGELFF
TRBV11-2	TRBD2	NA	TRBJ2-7	TGTGCCAGCAGCTCACTAGCGGGAGCTTTCTTCGAGCAGTACTTC	CASSSLAGAFFEQYF
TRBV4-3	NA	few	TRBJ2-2	TGCGCCAGCAGCCAAGGTGCAGCGGCCCCCGGGGAGCTGTTTTTT	CASSQGAAAPGELFF
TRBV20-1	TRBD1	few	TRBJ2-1	TGCAGTGCTAGAGGGACAGGAAGAAATGAGCAGTTCTTC	CSARGTGRNEQFF
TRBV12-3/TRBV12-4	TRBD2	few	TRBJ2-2	TGTGCCAGCAGTTCGCCCCCGGACTGGGGGGGCACCGGGGAGCTGTTTTTT	CASSSPPDWGGTGELFF
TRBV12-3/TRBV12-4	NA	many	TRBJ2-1	TGTGCCAGCAGTTTCGCGATTAGCGGTAATGAGCAGTTCTTC	CASSFAISGNEQFF
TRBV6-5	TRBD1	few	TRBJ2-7	TGTGCCAGCAGTGGGACAGGAAAACAGTACTTC	CASSGTGKQYF
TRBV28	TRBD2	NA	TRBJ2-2	TGTGCCAGCATTGGGGGACTAGCGGCGAACACCGGGGAGCTGTTTTTT	CASIGGLAANTGELFF
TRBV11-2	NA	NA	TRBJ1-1	TGTGCCAGCAGCTTATCTACCGGGACAGAAGCTTTCTTT	CASSLSTGTEAFF